The present T cell receptor (beta chain) was sequenced within a study of T cells expressing NK-cell markers. About the study: HCMV seropositivity characterized seven of the eight sequenced donors, and seronegativity one. The study, taken as a whole, reports: The study found dominant NKG2C+ clonotypes at roughly 1.0-8% of CD8+ T cells in about six donors.

This CDR3 is 14 amino acids long. CDR1 and CDR2 from the germline V gene are DFQATT and SNEGSKA (reference sequence). TCRdb reworked the 5' RACE reads into one entry per CDR3 protein, no DNA. The sample totals some 340,000 distinct CDR3 sequences. Details on this clonotype: Antigen specificity is unknown.

Sequencing was done on a sample of blood T cells: a sorted CD56 or NKG2C T cell subset, CD4+ or CD8+ T cells, or bulk PBMC T cells (not recorded which). The chain links TRBV20-1 to TRBJ2-5; the TCRdb D gene call, TRBD2, has no DNA to confirm it. The receptor was isolated from a man between 18 and 69 years old in good health. The CDR3 protein is CSALGLEFTETQYF.